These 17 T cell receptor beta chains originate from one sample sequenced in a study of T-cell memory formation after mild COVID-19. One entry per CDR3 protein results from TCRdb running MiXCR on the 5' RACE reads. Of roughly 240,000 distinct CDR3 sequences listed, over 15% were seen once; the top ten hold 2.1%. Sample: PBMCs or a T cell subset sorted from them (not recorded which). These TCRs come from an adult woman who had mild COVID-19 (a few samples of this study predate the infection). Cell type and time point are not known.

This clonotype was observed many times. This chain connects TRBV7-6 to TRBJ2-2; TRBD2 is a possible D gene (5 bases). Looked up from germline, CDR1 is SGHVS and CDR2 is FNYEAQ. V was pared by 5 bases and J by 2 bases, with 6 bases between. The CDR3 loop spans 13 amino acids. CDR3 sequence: CASSPGNTGELFF. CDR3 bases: TGTGCCAGCAGCCCGGGAAACACCGGGGAGCTGTTTTTT.

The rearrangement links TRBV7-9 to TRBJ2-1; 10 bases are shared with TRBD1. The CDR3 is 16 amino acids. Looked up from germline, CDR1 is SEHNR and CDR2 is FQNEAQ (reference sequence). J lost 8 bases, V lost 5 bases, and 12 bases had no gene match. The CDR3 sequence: CASSRWTGGDGDEQFF. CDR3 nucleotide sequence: TGTGCCAGCAGCAGATGGACAGGGGGTGATGGGGATGAGCAGTTCTTC. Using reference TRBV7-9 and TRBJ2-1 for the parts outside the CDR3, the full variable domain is DTGVSQNPRHKITKRGQNVTFRCDPISEHNRLYWYRQTLGQGPEFLTYFQNEAQLEKSRLLSDRFSAERPKGSFSTLEIQRTEQGDSAMYLCASSRWTGGDGDEQFFGPGTRLTVL.

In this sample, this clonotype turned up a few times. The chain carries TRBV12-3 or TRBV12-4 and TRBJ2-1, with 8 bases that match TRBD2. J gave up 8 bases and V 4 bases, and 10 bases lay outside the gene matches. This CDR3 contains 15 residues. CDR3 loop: CASSSGGRPNYEQFF. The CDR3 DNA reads TGTGCCAGCAGTTCAGGCGGGAGGCCAAACTATGAGCAGTTCTTC.

DNA for the CDR3: TGTGCCAGCAGCCTCTTGGGGGGCGATGGCGGGGAGCTGTTTTTT. Its protein is CASSLLGGDGGELFF. The rearrangement links TRBV11-1 to TRBJ2-2, with D possibly being TRBD1 or TRBD2 (6 bases each). Germline CDR1 and CDR2: SGHAT and FQDESV (reference sequence). The V and J ends lost 5 bases and 7 bases respectively, with 17 bases between them. The CDR3 is 15 amino acids.

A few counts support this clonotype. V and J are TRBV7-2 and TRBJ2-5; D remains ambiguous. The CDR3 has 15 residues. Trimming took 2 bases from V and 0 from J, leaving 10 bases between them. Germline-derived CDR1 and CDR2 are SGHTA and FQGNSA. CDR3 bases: TGTGCCAGCAGCTTATTTCCGGGCAACCAAGAGACCCAGTACTTC. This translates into CASSLFPGNQETQYF.

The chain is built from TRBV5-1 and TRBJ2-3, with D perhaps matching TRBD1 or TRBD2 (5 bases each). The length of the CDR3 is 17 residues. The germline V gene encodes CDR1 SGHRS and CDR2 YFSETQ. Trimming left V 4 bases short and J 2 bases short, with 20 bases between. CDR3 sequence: CASSPGERTQFTDTQYF. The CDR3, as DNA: TGCGCCAGCAGCCCTGGGGAGAGGACACAATTCACAGATACGCAGTATTTT.

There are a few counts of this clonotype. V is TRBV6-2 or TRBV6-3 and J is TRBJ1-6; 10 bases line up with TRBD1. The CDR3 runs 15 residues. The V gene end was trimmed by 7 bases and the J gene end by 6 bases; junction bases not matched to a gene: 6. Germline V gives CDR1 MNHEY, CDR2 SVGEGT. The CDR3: CASIPRDRGNSPLHF. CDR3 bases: TGTGCCAGCATCCCCCGGGACAGGGGTAATTCACCCCTCCACTTT.

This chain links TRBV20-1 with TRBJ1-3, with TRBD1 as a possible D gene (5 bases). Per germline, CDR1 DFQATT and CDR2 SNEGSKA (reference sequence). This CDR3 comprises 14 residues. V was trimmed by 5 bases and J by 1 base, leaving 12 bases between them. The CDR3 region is CSAWRGQSGNTIYF. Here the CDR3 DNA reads TGCAGTGCTTGGAGGGGCCAATCTGGAAACACCATATATTTT.

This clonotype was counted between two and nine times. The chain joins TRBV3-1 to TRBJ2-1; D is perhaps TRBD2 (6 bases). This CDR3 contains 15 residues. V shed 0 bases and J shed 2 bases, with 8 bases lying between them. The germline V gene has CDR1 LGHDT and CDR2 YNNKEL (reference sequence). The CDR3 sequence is CASSQEAGTYNEQFF. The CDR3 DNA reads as TGTGCCAGCAGCCAAGAGGCGGGGACCTACAATGAGCAGTTCTTC.

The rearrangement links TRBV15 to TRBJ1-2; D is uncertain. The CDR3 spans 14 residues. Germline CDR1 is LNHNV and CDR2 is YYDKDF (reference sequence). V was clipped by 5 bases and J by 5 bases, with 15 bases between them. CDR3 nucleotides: TGTGCCACCAGCGCAAAAGGGCAAGTTTATGGCTACACCTTC. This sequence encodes CATSAKGQVYGYTF.

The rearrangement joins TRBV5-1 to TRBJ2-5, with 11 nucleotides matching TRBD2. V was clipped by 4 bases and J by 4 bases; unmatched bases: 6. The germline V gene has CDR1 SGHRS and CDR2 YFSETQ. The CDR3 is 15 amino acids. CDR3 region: CASSVGTSGLETQYF. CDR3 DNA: TGCGCCAGCAGCGTAGGGACTAGCGGTTTAGAGACCCAGTACTTC.

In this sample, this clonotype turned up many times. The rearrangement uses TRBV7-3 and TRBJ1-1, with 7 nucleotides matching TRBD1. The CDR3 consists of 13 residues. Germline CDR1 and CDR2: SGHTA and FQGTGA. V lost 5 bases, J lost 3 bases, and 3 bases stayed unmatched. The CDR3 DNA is TGTGCCAGCAGCAAACAGGGGTACACTGAAGCTTTCTTT. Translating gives CASSKQGYTEAFF.

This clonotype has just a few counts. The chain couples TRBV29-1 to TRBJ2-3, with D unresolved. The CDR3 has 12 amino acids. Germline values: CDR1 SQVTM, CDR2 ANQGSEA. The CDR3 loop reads CSFLVSTDTQYF. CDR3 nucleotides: TGCAGTTTCCTTGTTAGCACAGATACGCAGTATTTT.

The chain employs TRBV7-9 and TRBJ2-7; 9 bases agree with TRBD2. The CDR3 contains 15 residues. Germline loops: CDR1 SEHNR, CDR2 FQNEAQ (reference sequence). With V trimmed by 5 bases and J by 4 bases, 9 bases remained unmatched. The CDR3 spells CASSRAGLAGYEQYF. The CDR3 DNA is TGTGCCAGCAGCAGGGCGGGGCTAGCGGGATACGAGCAGTACTTC. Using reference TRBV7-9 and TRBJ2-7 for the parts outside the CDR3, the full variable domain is DTGVSQNPRHKITKRGQNVTFRCDPISEHNRLYWYRQTLGQGPEFLTYFQNEAQLEKSRLLSDRFSAERPKGSFSTLEIQRTEQGDSAMYLCASSRAGLAGYEQYFGPGTRLTVT.

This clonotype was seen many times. CDR3 in DNA: TGTGCCACCAGTGACCCCCGGACGCCCGAAGAGACCCAGTACTTC. Translated, it gives CATSDPRTPEETQYF. V is TRBV24-1 and J is TRBJ2-5; D is undetermined. Trimming pared 4 bases from V and 3 bases from J, leaving 14 bases between. Germline loops: CDR1 KGHDR, CDR2 SFDVKD. This CDR3 is 15 amino acids long.

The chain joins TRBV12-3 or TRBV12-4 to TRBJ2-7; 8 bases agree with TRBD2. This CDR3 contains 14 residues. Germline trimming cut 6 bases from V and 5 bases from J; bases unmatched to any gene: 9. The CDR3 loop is CASSVRGGSNEQYF. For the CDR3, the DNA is TGTGCCAGCAGCGTCCGGGGGGGCTCGAACGAGCAGTACTTC.

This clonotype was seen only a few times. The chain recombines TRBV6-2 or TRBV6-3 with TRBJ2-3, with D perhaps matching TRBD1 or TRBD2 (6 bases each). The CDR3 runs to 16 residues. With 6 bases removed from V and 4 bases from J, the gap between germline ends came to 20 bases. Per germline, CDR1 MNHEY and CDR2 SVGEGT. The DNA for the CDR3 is TGTGCCAGCAGGACCAACAGGGAGGAGAGGCCAGATACGCAGTATTTT. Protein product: CASRTNREERPDTQYF.